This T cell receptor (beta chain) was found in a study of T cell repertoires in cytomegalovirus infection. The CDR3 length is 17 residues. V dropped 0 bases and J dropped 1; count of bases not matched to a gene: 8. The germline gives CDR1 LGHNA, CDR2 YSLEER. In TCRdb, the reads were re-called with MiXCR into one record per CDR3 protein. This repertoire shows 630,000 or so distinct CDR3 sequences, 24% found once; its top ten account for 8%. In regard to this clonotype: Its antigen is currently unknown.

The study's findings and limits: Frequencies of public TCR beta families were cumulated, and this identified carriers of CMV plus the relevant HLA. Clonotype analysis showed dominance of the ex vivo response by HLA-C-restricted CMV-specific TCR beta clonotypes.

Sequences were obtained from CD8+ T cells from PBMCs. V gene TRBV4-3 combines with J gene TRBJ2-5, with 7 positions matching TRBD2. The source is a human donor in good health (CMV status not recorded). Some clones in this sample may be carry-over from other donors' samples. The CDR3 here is CASSQEEAGRSQETQYF. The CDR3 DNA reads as TGCGCCAGCAGCCAAGAGGAAGCGGGGAGGTCCCAAGAGACCCAGTACTTC.